The 12 T cell receptor beta chains listed next were all sequenced from one sample in a study of T cells after posttransplantation cyclophosphamide. Clones were sequenced by immunoSEQ multiplex PCR, and TCRdb holds only the in-frame ones, with some missing. Here the sample spans some 61,000 clones, about 94% being singletons. The sequencing sample was made of PBMCs. The receptors shown here come from a woman under 40 in good health and a related stem cell transplant donor.

CDR3 region: CASSFWNTEAFF. The CDR3 coding sequence is TGTGCCAGCAGCTTCTGGAACACTGAAGCTTTCTTT. This sequence joins TRBV7-9 and TRBJ1-1; D not certain. V was clipped by 3 bases and J by 1 base, with 3 bases between them. CDR1 is SEHNR and CDR2 is FQNEAQ in the germline V gene (reference sequence). The CDR3 has 12 residues.

This chain joins TRBV9 and TRBJ1-5; 7 nucleotides match TRBD1. The CDR3 loop spans 15 amino acids. The V segment lost 3 bases and the J segment 1 base; nucleotides outside the gene matches: 4. Germline V CDR1 and CDR2: SGDLS, YYNGEE. DNA for the CDR3: TGTGCCAGCAGCGAGACAGGGCAAAGCAATCAGCCCCAGCATTTT. This gives the protein CASSETGQSNQPQHF.

V gene TRBV7-2 combines with J gene TRBJ2-2; 7 bases map to TRBD1. Per germline, CDR1 SGHTA and CDR2 FQGNSA. The CDR3 is made up of 15 amino acids. V trimming: 1 base; J trimming: 5 bases; junction bases outside the gene matches: 4. The CDR3 spells CASSLVWDSTGELFF. As DNA, the CDR3 is TGTGCCAGCAGCTTAGTATGGGACAGTACCGGGGAGCTGTTTTTT.

CDR3 amino acids: CASSDLRGRINEQYF. For the CDR3, the DNA is TGTGCCAGCAGTGACCTGAGGGGGCGCATCAACGAGCAGTACTTC. This chain links TRBV6-1 with TRBJ2-7; 7 bases map to TRBD1. The V and J ends lost 3 bases and 5 bases, in that order; junction bases with no gene match: 10. This CDR3 contains 15 residues. Germline-derived CDR1 and CDR2 are MNHNS and SASEGT.

The rearrangement links TRBV19 to TRBJ1-2; D perhaps matches TRBD1 (6 bases). Germline-derived CDR1 and CDR2 are LNHDA and SQIVND (reference sequence). The CDR3 extends over 13 amino acids. The V end lost 10 bases, the J end lost 4 bases, and 16 bases lay between the germline ends. The CDR3 here is CAIRGGARYGYTF. The CDR3 DNA reads TGTGCCATCCGGGGGGGGGCTCGCTATGGCTACACCTTC.

The chain has TRBV7-2 and TRBJ1-2, with D perhaps matching TRBD1 (5 bases). V lost 1 base, J lost 5 bases, and 14 bases lay in between. Per germline, CDR1 SGHTA and CDR2 FQGNSA. The CDR3 runs to 15 residues. The CDR3 reads CASSLVRGGSYGYTF. The CDR3 nucleotides read TGTGCCAGCAGCTTAGTAAGGGGTGGGAGTTATGGCTACACCTTC.

Only one count was recorded for this clone. The chain has TRBV4-1 and TRBJ2-1; 7 bases are a match to TRBD2. Losses at the gene ends were 3 bases for V and 0 bases for J; bases not matched to a gene: 5. The germline CDR1 and CDR2 sequences are MGHRA and YSYEKL. The CDR3 is made up of 16 amino acids. Here the CDR3 DNA reads TGCGCCAGCAGCCACCAAGCGGGAAGCTCCTACAATGAGCAGTTCTTC. It translates to CASSHQAGSSYNEQFF.

The rearrangement joins TRBV28 to TRBJ1-1; 7 bases align to TRBD1. The CDR3 loop spans 16 amino acids. Germline V gene sequence: CDR1 MDHEN, CDR2 SYDVKM. J lost 11 bases, V lost 4 bases, and 19 bases had no gene match. CDR3 in DNA: TGTGCCAGCAGTTCGGTCTTGGACAGGACGCCCCGGAGGGCTTTCTTT. Amino acid sequence: CASSSVLDRTPRRAFF.

V usage is TRBV6-4 and J usage is TRBJ2-1; 10 bases line up with TRBD2. Germline values: CDR1 MRHNA, CDR2 SNTAGT. V was clipped by 3 bases and J by 8 bases; unmatched bases: 7. CDR3 length equals 15 residues. Here the CDR3 DNA reads TGTGCCAGCAGTGATCCGGGACTAGCGATTGATGAGCAGTTCTTC. It specifies CASSDPGLAIDEQFF.

This rearrangement joins TRBV7-2 to TRBJ1-2, with D uncertain. V lost 1 base and J lost 1, with 4 bases in between. The CDR3 totals 13 residues. Germline V CDR1 and CDR2: SGHTA, FQGNSA. The CDR3 here is CASSLGVNYGYTF. CDR3 DNA sequence: TGTGCCAGCAGCTTAGGGGTTAACTATGGCTACACCTTC.

This chain joins TRBV2 and TRBJ2-7, with TRBD1 matching 8 bases. Germline trimming cut 3 bases from V and 5 bases from J; bases unmatched to any gene: 6. This CDR3 has 14 amino acids. Per the germline V gene, CDR1 is SNHLY and CDR2 is FYNNEI. The CDR3 coding sequence is TGTGCCAGCAGTGACGGCCAGGGGGCGGACGAGCAGTACTTC. Residues: CASSDGQGADEQYF. The entire variable domain, with the rest obtained from reference TRBV2 and TRBJ2-7, is as follows: EPEVTQTPSHQVTQMGQEVILRCVPISNHLYFYWYRQILGQKVEFLVSFYNNEISEKSEIFDDQFSVERPDGSNFTLKIRSTKLEDSAMYFCASSDGQGADEQYFGPGTRLTVT.

The chain is built from TRBV11-2 and TRBJ1-2, with D possibly TRBD1 on 6 matching bases. Trimming pared 5 bases from V and 8 bases from J, leaving 18 bases between. Germline V CDR1 and CDR2: SGHAT, FQNNGV. The CDR3 sequence is 14 residues long. Here the CDR3 reads CASSPQWAQGGYTF. CDR3 in DNA: TGTGCCAGCAGCCCTCAATGGGCCCAGGGGGGCTACACCTTC. Based on the CDR3 plus reference TRBV11-2 and TRBJ1-2, the full variable domain is EAGVAQSPRYKIIEKRQSVAFWCNPISGHATLYWYQQILGQGPKLLIQFQNNGVVDDSQLPKDRFSAERLKGVDSTLKIQPAKLEDSAVYLCASSPQWAQGGYTFGSGTRLTVV.